The present T cell receptor (beta chain) was sequenced within a study of beta chain features in type 1 diabetes. V lost 2 bases to trimming and J lost 2 bases, with 17 bases between them. The CDR3 has 17 residues. The germline gives CDR1 SEHNR, CDR2 FQNEAQ (reference sequence). Whole-study findings and limits: In all four CD4+ subsets, TCRB CDR3 length was significantly, moderately reduced in type 1 diabetes.

Expressed TCRB transcripts got sequenced, as all isolated RNA was reverse transcribed. Profiling relied on immunoSEQ multiplex PCR, and the TCRdb table lists in-frame clones only, not all of them. The sample records over 200,000 clones, roughly a tenth being singletons. A remark on this clone: The antigen remains unidentified.

The rearrangement uses TRBV7-9 and TRBJ2-3; weak D call: TRBD2 (6 bases). Sample: naive CD4+ T cells from blood. The sequence derives from a man between 25 and 39 years old with type 1 diabetes. The CDR3 spells CASSLNGIGGITDTQYF. The CDR3, as DNA: TGTGCCAGCAGCTTAAACGGGATCGGAGGGATCACAGATACGCAGTATTTT.